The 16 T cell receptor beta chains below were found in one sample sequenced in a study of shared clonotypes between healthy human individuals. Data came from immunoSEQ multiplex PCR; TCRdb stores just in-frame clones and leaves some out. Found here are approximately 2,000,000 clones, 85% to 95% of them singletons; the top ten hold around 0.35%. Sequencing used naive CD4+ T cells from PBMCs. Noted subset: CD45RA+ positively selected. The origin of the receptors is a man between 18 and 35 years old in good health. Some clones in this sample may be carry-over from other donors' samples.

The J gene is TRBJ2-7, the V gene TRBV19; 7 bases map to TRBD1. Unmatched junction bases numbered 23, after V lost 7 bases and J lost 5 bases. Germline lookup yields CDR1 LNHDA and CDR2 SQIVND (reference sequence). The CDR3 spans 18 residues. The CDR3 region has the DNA TGTGCCAGTACCCCACGAATTCCGACGCGACAGGGCAAGCACGAGCAGTACTTC. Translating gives CASTPRIPTRQGKHEQYF.

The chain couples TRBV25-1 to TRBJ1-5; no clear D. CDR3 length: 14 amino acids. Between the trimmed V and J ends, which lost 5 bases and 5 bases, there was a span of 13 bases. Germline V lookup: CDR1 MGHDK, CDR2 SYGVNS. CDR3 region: CASSPISGDQPQHF. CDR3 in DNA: TGTGCCAGCAGTCCCATCTCAGGAGATCAGCCCCAGCATTTT.

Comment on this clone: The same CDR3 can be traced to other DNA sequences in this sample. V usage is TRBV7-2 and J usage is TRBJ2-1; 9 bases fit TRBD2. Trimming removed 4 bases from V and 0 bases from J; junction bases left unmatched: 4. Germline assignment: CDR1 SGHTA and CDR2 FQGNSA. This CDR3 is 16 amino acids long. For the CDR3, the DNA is TGTGCCAGCAGCTCCTATAGCGGGAGCTCCTACAATGAGCAGTTCTTC. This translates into CASSSYSGSSYNEQFF.

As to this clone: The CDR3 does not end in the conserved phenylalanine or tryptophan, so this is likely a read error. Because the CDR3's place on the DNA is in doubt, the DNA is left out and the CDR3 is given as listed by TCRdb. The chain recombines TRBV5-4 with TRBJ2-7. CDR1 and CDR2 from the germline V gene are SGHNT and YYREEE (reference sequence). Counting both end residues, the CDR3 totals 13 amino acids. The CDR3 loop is CASSKDPGPYRVL.

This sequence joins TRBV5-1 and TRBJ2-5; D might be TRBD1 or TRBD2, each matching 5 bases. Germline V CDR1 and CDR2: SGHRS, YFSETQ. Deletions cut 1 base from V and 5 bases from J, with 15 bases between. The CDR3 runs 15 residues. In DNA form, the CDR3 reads TGCGCCAGCAGCTTGCCGGGGACGGCCGGGGAGACCCAGTACTTC. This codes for CASSLPGTAGETQYF.

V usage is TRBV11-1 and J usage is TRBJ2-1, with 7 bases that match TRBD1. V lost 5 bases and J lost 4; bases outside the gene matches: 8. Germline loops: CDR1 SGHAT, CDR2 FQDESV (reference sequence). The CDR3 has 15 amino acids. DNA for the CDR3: TGTGCCAGCAGCCCCAGGGGGTCTGGGTACAATGAGCAGTTCTTC. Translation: CASSPRGSGYNEQFF.

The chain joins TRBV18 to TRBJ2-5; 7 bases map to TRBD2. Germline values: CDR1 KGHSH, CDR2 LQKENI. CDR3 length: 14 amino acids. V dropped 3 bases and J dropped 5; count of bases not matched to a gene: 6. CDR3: CASSPRGERETQYF. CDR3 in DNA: TGTGCCAGCTCACCTCGGGGGGAGCGGGAGACCCAGTACTTC.

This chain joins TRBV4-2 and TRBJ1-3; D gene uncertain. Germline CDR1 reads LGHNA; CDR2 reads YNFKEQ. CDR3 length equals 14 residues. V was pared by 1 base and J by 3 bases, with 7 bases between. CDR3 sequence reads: CASSQGGFGNTIYF. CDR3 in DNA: TGTGCCAGCAGCCAAGGAGGGTTTGGAAACACCATATATTTT.

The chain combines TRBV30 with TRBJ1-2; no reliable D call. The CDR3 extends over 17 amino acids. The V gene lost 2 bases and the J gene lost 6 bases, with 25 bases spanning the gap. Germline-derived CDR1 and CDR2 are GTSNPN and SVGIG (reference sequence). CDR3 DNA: TGTGCCTGGAGTCGAGGGAATTTAGCATGGGCCTCAAATGGCTACACCTTC. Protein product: CAWSRGNLAWASNGYTF.

As DNA, the CDR3 is TGTGCCAGCAGCTTGTCGGACAGCCCGACGGCTTTCTTT. This sequence encodes CASSLSDSPTAFF. The chain links TRBV5-4 to TRBJ1-1, with D tentatively TRBD1 (6 bases). V dropped 1 base and J dropped 11 bases, with 15 bases sitting between them. The CDR3 consists of 13 residues. Germline CDR1 SGHNT, CDR2 YYREEE (reference sequence).

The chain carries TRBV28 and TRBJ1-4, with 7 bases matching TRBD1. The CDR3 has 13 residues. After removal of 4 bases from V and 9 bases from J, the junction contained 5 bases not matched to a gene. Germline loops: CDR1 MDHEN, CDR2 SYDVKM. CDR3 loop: CASSSTGWKKLFF. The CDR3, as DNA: TGTGCCAGCAGTTCGACAGGGTGGAAAAAACTGTTTTTT.

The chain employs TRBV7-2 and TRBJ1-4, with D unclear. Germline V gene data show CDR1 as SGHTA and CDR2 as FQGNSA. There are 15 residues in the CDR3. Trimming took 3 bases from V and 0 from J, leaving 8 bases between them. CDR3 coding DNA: TGTGCCAGCAGCTTTTCGGGAACAACTAATGAAAAACTGTTTTTT. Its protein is CASSFSGTTNEKLFF.

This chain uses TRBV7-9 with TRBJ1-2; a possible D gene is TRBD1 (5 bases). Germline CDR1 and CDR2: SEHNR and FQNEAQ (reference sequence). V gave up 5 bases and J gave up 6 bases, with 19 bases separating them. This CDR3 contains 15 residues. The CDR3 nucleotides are TGTGCCAGCAGCGCTCGGGGCTGGGAGGAGGATGGCTACACCTTC. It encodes CASSARGWEEDGYTF.

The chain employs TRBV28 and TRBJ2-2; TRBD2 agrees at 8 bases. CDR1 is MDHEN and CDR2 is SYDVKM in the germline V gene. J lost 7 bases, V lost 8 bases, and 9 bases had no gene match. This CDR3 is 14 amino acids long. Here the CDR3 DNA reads TGTGCCAGCCAAACCGGGACTAGGGGCGGGGAGCTGTTTTTT. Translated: CASQTGTRGGELFF.

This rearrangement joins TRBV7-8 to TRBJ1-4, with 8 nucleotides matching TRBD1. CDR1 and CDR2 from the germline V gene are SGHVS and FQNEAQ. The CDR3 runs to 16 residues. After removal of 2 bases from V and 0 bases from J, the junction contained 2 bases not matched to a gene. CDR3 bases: TGTGCCAGCAGCTTAACAGGGGGGCCAACTAATGAAAAACTGTTTTTT. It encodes CASSLTGGPTNEKLFF.

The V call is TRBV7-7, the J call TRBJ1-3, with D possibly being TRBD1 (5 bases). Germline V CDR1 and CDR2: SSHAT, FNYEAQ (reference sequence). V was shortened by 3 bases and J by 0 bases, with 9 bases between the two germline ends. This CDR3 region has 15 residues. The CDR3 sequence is CASSLTVDSGNTIYF. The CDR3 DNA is TGTGCCAGCAGCTTGACAGTCGACTCTGGAAACACCATATATTTT.